This T cell receptor (beta chain) was obtained from a study of T-cell memory formation after mild COVID-19. In the study overall: Largely donor-specific sequence clusters came from two donors. Study observations and caveats: Cross-reactive memory appears to have joined, as suggested by some responding clones showing up in pre-infection memory. Shrinking CD4+ clones resided mostly in CM and EM, and CD8+ ones in EMRA.

This clonotype showed up many times. Its antigen remains unknown. The CDR3 sequence is 15 residues long. The V gene end was trimmed by 5 bases and the J gene end by 5 bases; junction bases not matched to a gene: 7. From germline, CDR1 is SGHTA and CDR2 FQGTGA. TCRdb processed the 5' RACE reads anew with MiXCR; each CDR3 protein has one entry. Among some 150,000 distinct CDR3 sequences listed, 6% were seen once. Sequenced: PBMCs or a T cell subset sorted from them (not recorded which). The chain combines TRBV7-3 with TRBJ2-1; TRBD1 agrees at 9 bases. This sequence originates from an adult woman who had mild COVID-19 (a few samples of this study predate the infection). Cell type and time point are not known. CDR3 loop: CASSPDRGGHNEQFF. CDR3 bases: TGTGCCAGCAGCCCCGACAGGGGGGGCCACAATGAGCAGTTCTTC.